Below, one T cell receptor (beta chain) is given with its context. Original data processing: Reference gene primers were amplified, and this amplification served to estimate nucleated cell counts. Measured with immunoSEQ multiplex PCR; TCRdb has only the in-frame clones, and not every one. V and J calls and clone size are those listed in that table; D and trimming were worked out from the DNA. The repertoire consists of roughly 200,000 clones, with about nine tenths occurring once and the leading ten covering over 3%. Cohort placement rested on clinical history that participants reported themselves. V shed 6 bases, J shed 5 bases, and the junction held 24 bases outside the gene matches. The CDR3 runs 20 residues. From germline, CDR1 is MDHEN and CDR2 SYDVKM. This sample was included in a study of blood T cell repertoires in COVID-19. Study overall: Donors in the United States, Italy and Spain gave samples during acute or convalescent COVID-19.

The sequence was obtained from a woman between 45 and 65 years old in a cohort exposed to, infected with or recovered from COVID-19 (not recorded which). The gene calls are TRBV28 and TRBJ2-5; 10 bases agree with TRBD2. Material for sequencing was PBMCs or T cells enriched from blood (not recorded which). The CDR3 nucleotides are TGTGCCAGCAGCCCTGTTCGTAGTGGACTAGCGGCGACCTTGCGGGAGACCCAGTACTTC. Its protein product is CASSPVRSGLAATLRETQYF.